One and the same sample provided the 15 T cell receptor delta chains below, sequenced in a study of γδ T cells in repeated Plasmodium falciparum infection. Gammadelta T cells were flow-sorted from PBMC into Vgamma9/Vdelta2+ and Vdelta2-negative populations for bulk analysis. TCRdb used CATT to re-call clones from the multiplex PCR reads. The sample yields roughly 93,000 delta-chain clones, over 0.75% seen once. Sequenced sample: gamma-delta T cells from blood. These receptors originate from a pool of human donors (malaria-infected and uninfected, not separated).

This clone was seen more than once but under ten times. This is likely an artifact of a read error, given a far larger clone one base away. The same CDR3 arises from other DNA sequences in this sample as well. The rearrangement uses TRDV1 and TRDJ1; D is possibly TRDD3 (6 bases). The J gene, not given by TCRdb, was assigned here from a germline match of the nucleotide sequence. CDR1 TSWWSYY and CDR2 QGS come from the germline V gene. The CDR3 consists of 19 residues. The CDR3 DNA reads as TGTGCTCTTGGGGAAGCTCGGCGGGGATGGGGGGCGGCACCCGACAAACTCATCTTT. Protein product: CALGEARRGWGAAPDKLIF.

This clone was detected ten times or more. The V and J genes are TRDV1 and TRDJ1, with TRDD3 identical over 7 bases. Germline assignment: CDR1 TSWWSYY and CDR2 QGS. Trimming cost V 0 bases and J 2 bases; bases outside gene matches: 21. The CDR3 loop spans 21 amino acids. CDR3 bases: TGTGCTCTTGGGGAACTTTGGACTAGAGGGGGATCTATGGGTCAGACCGATAAACTCATCTTT. Translating gives CALGELWTRGGSMGQTDKLIF.

Concerning this clone: A far larger clone is one base from this, pointing to a likely read error. Other nucleotide sequences in the sample specify the same CDR3. The CDR3 nucleotides are TGTGCCCTTGGGAACCACTTCCTACCTAACCGTGCACCTGACCATAAACTCATCTTT. This translates into CALGNHFLPNRAPDHKLIF. The chain has TRDV1 and TRDJ1; 8 bases match TRDD2. Since TCRdb gives no J gene, matching the DNA to germline was used here to assign it. This CDR3 comprises 19 residues. The V gene's germline CDR1 is TSWWSYY and CDR2 QGS.

A few counts support this clone. This DNA translates differently at residue 8 from the TCRdb protein, which is that of a much larger clone; a read error is likely, and the protein shown is the DNA's own translation. The chain is built from TRDV2 and TRDJ1; D is ambiguous. The J gene, absent from TCRdb, was called here by matching the DNA to germline. This CDR3 is 18 amino acids long. Deletions cut 0 bases from V and 0 bases from J, with 19 bases between. Germline V gene sequence: CDR1 GEAIGNYY, CDR2 EKD. The CDR3: CACDTRSEGTWYTDKLIF. The CDR3 DNA reads TGTGCCTGTGACACCAGGTCTGAGGGAACGTGGTACACCGATAAACTCATCTTT.

On this clone: It is likely a read error: a sequence one base away is far more abundant. Other DNA sequences within the sample encode an identical CDR3. The chain couples TRDV1 to TRDJ1; D perhaps matches TRDD3 (6 bases). V was cut by 2 bases and J by 3 bases, with 25 bases left in between. The length of the CDR3 is 19 residues. Per the germline V gene, CDR1 is TSWWSYY and CDR2 is QGS. CDR3 in DNA: TGTGCTCTTGGGGAATACCGCGTCCGAAACTGGGTTGGCCCCGATAAACTCATCTTT. This translates into CALGEYRVRNWVGPDKLIF.

A word on this clone: This likely came from a read error, as a far larger clone is one base away. Other DNA variants within this sample encode the same CDR3. The gene calls are TRDV1 and TRDJ1; tentatively, D is TRDD3 (6 bases). In the absence of a J gene in TCRdb, the DNA was matched to germline to assign it here. Trimming removed 3 bases from V and 0 bases from J, with 23 bases in between. Germline loops: CDR1 TSWWSYY, CDR2 QGS. CDR3 length: 19 amino acids. Here the CDR3 DNA reads TGTGCTCTTGGGGAGTGTAGGGACCCATGGGGGGCCAACACCGATAAACTCATCTTT. This translates into CALGECRDPWGANTDKLIF.

Points on this clone: The TCRdb record carries a much larger clone's protein, which differs from this DNA's translation at residue 9; a read error is the likely cause, and the protein listed here is the DNA translation. V gene TRDV1 combines with J gene TRDJ1; tentatively, D is TRDD2 or TRDD3 (5 bases each). Trimming left V 3 bases short and J 1 base short, with 33 bases between. The germline CDR1 and CDR2 sequences are TSWWSYY and QGS. CDR3 length equals 22 residues. The CDR3 DNA follows: TGTGCTCTTGGGGACGCCATTCCTTCTTTGGGTGGGGACCGCGGGGGCACCGATAAACTCATCTTT. Amino acid sequence: CALGDAIPSLGGDRGGTDKLIF.

As for this clone: TCRdb has a much larger clone's protein, which differs at residue 9 from the translation of this DNA, likely because of a read error; what is shown is the protein translated from the DNA. This chain connects TRDV2 to TRDJ2, with 8 bases that match TRDD3. The J gene is not listed in TCRdb, so it was assigned here from a DNA match to germline. Per the germline V gene, CDR1 is GEAIGNYY and CDR2 is EKD. The CDR3 runs 19 residues. After removal of 0 bases from V and 0 bases from J, the junction contained 11 bases not matched to a gene. The CDR3 region has the DNA TGTGCCTGTGACACCGTACTGGGGGGTACGCGGGCTTTGACAGCACAACTCTTCTTT. Residues: CACDTVLGGTRALTAQLFF.

Note on this clone: The TCRdb protein comes from a much larger clone and disagrees with this DNA's translation at residue 13, likely due to a read error; the protein given here is derived from the DNA. This sequence joins TRDV1 and TRDJ1, with D possibly matching TRDD2 (5 bases). TCRdb carries no J gene annotation; the J gene was assigned here by matching the DNA with germline. V lost 2 bases to trimming and J lost 0 bases, with 25 bases between them. The CDR3 has 20 amino acids. CDR1 is TSWWSYY and CDR2 is QGS in the germline V gene. The CDR3 region has the DNA TGTGCTCTTGGGGAAAGACAAACCCCAGGAGTACTTCCCCACACCGATAAACTCATCTTT. This sequence encodes CALGERQTPGVLPHTDKLIF.

Comment on this clone: TCRdb's entry gives the protein of a much larger clone, which mismatches this DNA's translation at residue 9, likely from a read error; the protein reported here is translated from the DNA. The genes are TRDV2 and TRDJ1; 7 bases are shared with TRDD3. No J segment appears in TCRdb, so it was assigned here by matching the sequence to germline. CDR3 length equals 16 residues. V was clipped by 1 base and J by 2 bases; unmatched bases: 9. Looked up from germline, CDR1 is GEAIGNYY and CDR2 is EKD. In DNA form, the CDR3 reads TGTGCCTGTGACACTGGGGGGATCATTGAAACCGATAAACTCATCTTT. It is translated as CACDTGGIIETDKLIF.

This clone was seen more than once but under ten times. A far larger clone differs by one base, so this is likely a read error. Additional DNA sequences in this sample encode the identical CDR3. The chain carries TRDV1 and TRDJ1; weak D call: TRDD3 (5 bases). Germline CDR1 is TSWWSYY and CDR2 is QGS. The CDR3 has 20 residues. The DNA of the CDR3 is TGTGCTCTTGGGGAACCCCTTGGGCCCACCTGCCCTGGGTACACCGATAAACTCATTTTT. Translation gives CALGEPLGPTCPGYTDKLIF.

There are a few counts of this clone. TCRdb assigns this DNA the protein of a much larger clone, which departs from its translation at residue 19; this likely reflects a read error, and the protein shown comes from translating the DNA. The V gene is TRDV1, the J gene TRDJ1, with 12 bases aligning to TRDD3. TCRdb records no J gene; here it was assigned by comparing the DNA to germline. Germline CDR1 reads TSWWSYY; CDR2 reads QGS. The V and J ends lost 5 bases and 8 bases, in that order; junction bases with no gene match: 30. The CDR3 runs 22 residues. The CDR3 here is CALGKVVNSYALWGIRGEKLIF. CDR3 DNA sequence: TGTGCTCTTGGGAAGGTCGTCAATTCCTACGCCCTCTGGGGGATACGCGGGGAGAAACTCATCTTT.

This clone appeared a few times. No call exists for the J gene, whereas the V gene is TRDV1. CDR3 size: 9 residues. From germline, CDR1 is TSWWSYY and CDR2 QGS. CDR3 region: CALGELLFF. CDR3 nucleotide sequence: TGTGCTCTTGGGGAACTTCTTTTCTTT.

This clone was picked up a small number of times. TCRdb assigns this DNA the protein of a much larger clone, which departs from its translation at residue 5; this likely reflects a read error, and the protein shown comes from translating the DNA. The rearrangement links TRDV2 to TRDJ1; 7 bases are a match to TRDD3. Germline CDR1 is GEAIGNYY and CDR2 is EKD. Trimming cost V 5 bases and J 0 bases; bases outside gene matches: 17. The length of the CDR3 is 18 residues. The CDR3 sequence: CACVSISWGPPHTDKLIF. The CDR3 DNA sequence: TGTGCCTGTGTGAGTATCTCCTGGGGGCCCCCTCACACCGATAAACTCATCTTT.

This clone was seen a handful of times. The TCRdb record carries a much larger clone's protein, which differs from this DNA's translation at residue 11; a read error is the likely cause, and the protein listed here is the DNA translation. The chain employs TRDV1 and TRDJ1, with 8 nucleotides matching TRDD3. The J gene was missing in TCRdb and was found by matching the end of the DNA to germline. V lost 1 base, J lost 1 base, and 11 bases stayed unmatched. CDR3 length: 18 residues. Germline-derived CDR1 and CDR2 are TSWWSYY and QGS. The CDR3 spells CALGEHSYWGPCTDKLIF. DNA of the CDR3: TGTGCTCTTGGGGAACATTCGTACTGGGGGCCGTGCACCGATAAACTCATCTTT.